This passage covers 26 T cell receptor beta chains from one sample sequenced in a study of T cells in Graves' hyperthyroidism and ophthalmopathy. The source material, RNA transcripts, was used to amplify TCR beta CDR3 regions. When the TCR CDR3 underwent first-round RT-PCR, the HTBI primer set was used. TCRdb re-derived calls from the multiplex PCR reads in MiXCR, one entry per CDR3 protein. The profile shows fewer than 400,000 distinct CDR3 sequences, about 14% of them singletons. The sample consisted of blood. The receptors originated from a man aged 50 or older with Graves' ophthalmopathy.

This clonotype has more than one count but fewer than ten. V gene TRBV5-1 combines with J gene TRBJ2-7, with 10 nucleotides matching TRBD2. From germline, CDR1 is SGHRS and CDR2 YFSETQ. The CDR3 spans 15 residues. Trimming cost V 4 bases and J 7 bases; bases outside gene matches: 11. The CDR3 spells CASSGTSGNLGEQYF. The CDR3 nucleotides are TGCGCCAGCAGCGGAACTAGCGGGAATCTCGGGGAGCAGTACTTC.

This clonotype was observed at least ten times. The chain links TRBV5-1 to TRBJ2-1, with 11 positions matching TRBD2. Germline-derived CDR1 and CDR2 are SGHRS and YFSETQ. The trim removed 1 base at V and 7 bases at J, leaving 4 bases unmatched. The CDR3 consists of 15 residues. This CDR3 reads CASSLTSGSVNEQFF. The CDR3 region has the DNA TGCGCCAGCAGCTTGACTAGCGGGAGTGTGAATGAGCAGTTCTTC.

The V and J genes are TRBV20-1 and TRBJ2-5; a possible D gene is TRBD2 (6 bases). The CDR3 runs to 14 residues. Trimming pared 0 bases from V and 3 bases from J, leaving 11 bases between. The V gene's germline CDR1 is DFQATT and CDR2 SNEGSKA (reference sequence). The CDR3 reads CSARDPRTKETQYF. The CDR3 region has the DNA TGCAGTGCTAGAGATCCACGGACTAAAGAGACCCAGTACTTC.

J is TRBJ2-1 and V is TRBV20-1, with 9 nucleotides matching TRBD2. The CDR3 consists of 15 residues. Germline V gene data show CDR1 as DFQATT and CDR2 as SNEGSKA (reference sequence). The V and J ends lost 0 bases and 2 bases, in that order; junction bases with no gene match: 2. CDR3 loop: CSARDGTSPYNEQFF. CDR3 coding DNA: TGCAGTGCTAGAGATGGGACTAGCCCCTACAATGAGCAGTTCTTC.

This clonotype showed up just a few times. The chain has TRBV7-9 and TRBJ2-4; perhaps TRBD1 as D (5 bases). Germline lookup yields CDR1 SEHNR and CDR2 FQNEAQ (reference sequence). Trimming removed 4 bases from V and 6 bases from J, with 22 bases in between. The CDR3 is 17 amino acids. The CDR3 loop is CASSSLRATTVSNIQYF. DNA of the CDR3: TGTGCCAGCAGCTCACTCAGGGCGACGACGGTCTCAAACATTCAGTACTTC.

Ten or more counts support this clonotype. This rearrangement joins TRBV20-1 to TRBJ2-3, with D maybe TRBD2 (5 bases). The germline gives CDR1 DFQATT, CDR2 SNEGSKA (reference sequence). The CDR3 contains 15 residues. V gave up 5 bases and J gave up 2 bases, with 17 bases separating them. The CDR3 loop reads CSAGGKGWDTDTQYF. The CDR3, as DNA: TGCAGTGCTGGAGGAAAAGGATGGGACACAGATACGCAGTATTTT.

The chain is built from TRBV6-1 and TRBJ2-1, with D possibly matching TRBD1 (5 bases). Germline CDR1 is MNHNS and CDR2 is SASEGT. The CDR3 sequence is 16 residues long. V dropped 6 bases and J dropped 4 bases, with 19 bases sitting between them. CDR3 residues: CASSPLSRRGYNEQFF. As DNA, the CDR3 is TGTGCCAGCAGCCCCTTATCTAGAAGGGGATACAATGAGCAGTTCTTC.

This clonotype was picked up a small number of times. This chain links TRBV5-6 with TRBJ2-5, with D tentatively TRBD2 (6 bases). The CDR3 runs 15 residues. Trimming left V 1 base short and J 5 bases short, with 15 bases between. Germline-derived CDR1 and CDR2 are SGHDT and YYEEEE. The CDR3 DNA is TGTGCCAGCAGCTTGAATGCGGGACCAGCGGAGACCCAGTACTTC. Its protein is CASSLNAGPAETQYF.

This clonotype was counted once. The V gene is TRBV27, the J gene TRBJ2-7, with 8 bases matching TRBD1. After removal of 6 bases from V and 9 bases from J, the junction contained 16 bases not matched to a gene. CDR1 is MNHEY and CDR2 is SMNVEV in the germline V gene (reference sequence). The CDR3 has 15 amino acids. This CDR3 reads CASRLGSQGARRQYF. The CDR3 DNA sequence: TGTGCCAGCAGACTGGGGAGTCAGGGGGCCCGGCGGCAGTACTTC.

This clonotype was recorded at least ten times. The V gene is TRBV27, the J gene TRBJ2-1, with 15 bases identical to TRBD2. Germline V lookup: CDR1 MNHEY, CDR2 SMNVEV (reference sequence). With V trimmed by 5 bases and J by 9 bases, 5 bases remained unmatched. There are 15 residues in the CDR3. The CDR3 sequence is CASSLGLAGGTEQFF. CDR3 sequence (DNA): TGTGCCAGCAGTCTGGGACTAGCGGGAGGAACTGAGCAGTTCTTC.

This rearrangement joins TRBV10-2 to TRBJ2-6, with TRBD1 as a possible D gene (6 bases). There are 16 residues in the CDR3. Germline CDR1 is WSHSY and CDR2 is SAAADI. V shed 9 bases and J shed 3 bases, with 18 bases lying between them. DNA for the CDR3: TGCGCCAGATCCGGGACAAATACGGTTGGGGCCAACGTCCTGACTTTC. As protein: CARSGTNTVGANVLTF.

This clonotype has a count of ten or more. The chain joins TRBV3-1 to TRBJ2-7; 8 bases line up with TRBD2. There are 13 residues in the CDR3. The trim removed 6 bases at V and 7 bases at J, leaving 8 bases unmatched. Looked up from germline, CDR1 is LGHDT and CDR2 is YNNKEL (reference sequence). CDR3 nucleotide sequence: TGTGCCAGCAGAGGACGGGAGGGCCGGGAGCAGTACTTC. Its translation is CASRGREGREQYF.

This clonotype was recorded at least ten times. V and J are TRBV28 and TRBJ2-5; 8 bases map to TRBD1. Germline CDR1 is MDHEN and CDR2 is SYDVKM. The ends lost 4 bases at V and 5 bases at J; junction bases unmatched: 15. The CDR3 contains 17 residues. The CDR3 sequence is CASSSVRAGGARETQYF. The CDR3 region has the DNA TGTGCCAGCAGTTCCGTCCGCGCAGGGGGCGCACGGGAGACCCAGTACTTC.

This rearrangement joins TRBV2 to TRBJ1-6; 8 bases line up with TRBD1. The CDR3 totals 15 residues. The V and J ends lost 7 bases and 9 bases, in that order; junction bases with no gene match: 11. The germline CDR1 and CDR2 sequences are SNHLY and FYNNEI. The CDR3 region has the DNA TGTGCCAGCAACACAGACAGGGGTAGAGGTTCACCCCTCCACTTT. It is translated as CASNTDRGRGSPLHF.

This clonotype was detected ten times or more. This sequence joins TRBV3-1 and TRBJ1-3; 12 nucleotides match TRBD1. Germline-derived CDR1 and CDR2 are LGHDT and YNNKEL (reference sequence). The ends lost 6 bases at V and 0 bases at J; junction bases unmatched: 18. CDR3 length: 21 amino acids. CDR3: CASSRKGGTGGHLSSGNTIYF. DNA for the CDR3: TGTGCCAGCAGTCGAAAGGGAGGGACAGGGGGCCACCTGAGCTCTGGAAACACCATATATTTT.

This clonotype was counted many times. The rearrangement joins TRBV7-9 to TRBJ1-2; D remains ambiguous. In germline, CDR1 is SEHNR, CDR2 FQNEAQ (reference sequence). CDR3 length equals 16 residues. V was cut by 1 base and J by 7 bases, with 19 bases left in between. Here the CDR3 DNA reads TGTGCCAGCAGCTTAGAGGGTCCGAATGCCCGGGCTGGCTACACCTTC. Its protein is CASSLEGPNARAGYTF.

The rearrangement links TRBV6-2 or TRBV6-3 to TRBJ2-7; D gene unclear. The CDR3 is made up of 15 amino acids. Trimming took off 4 bases at V and 0 bases at J, with 13 bases between the two ends. Germline CDR1 reads MNHEY; CDR2 reads SVGEGT. This CDR3 is CASSSNDRSSYEQYF. The CDR3 DNA follows: TGTGCCAGCAGTTCGAATGACCGAAGCTCCTACGAGCAGTACTTC.

This clonotype was observed many times. This chain joins TRBV6-1 and TRBJ1-1; D gene uncertain. CDR3 length: 12 residues. Per germline, CDR1 MNHNS and CDR2 SASEGT. V was shortened by 7 bases and J by 7 bases, with 13 bases between the two germline ends. The CDR3, as DNA: TGTGCCAGCACCGGACCCACCTTTGAAGCTTTCTTT. Encoded protein: CASTGPTFEAFF.

This clonotype was seen more than once but under ten times. V usage is TRBV5-1 and J usage is TRBJ2-2, with D possibly being TRBD2 (6 bases). This CDR3 has 15 amino acids. V lost 4 bases, J lost 2 bases, and 12 bases lay in between. Germline values: CDR1 SGHRS, CDR2 YFSETQ. CDR3 coding DNA: TGCGCCAGCAGCCCCGGGACTCCAAACACCGGGGAGCTGTTTTTT. It codes for CASSPGTPNTGELFF.

The chain joins TRBV3-1 to TRBJ2-5, with 8 bases lining up with TRBD2. This CDR3 has 16 residues. The germline V gene encodes CDR1 LGHDT and CDR2 YNNKEL (reference sequence). V lost 0 bases, J lost 5 bases, and 8 bases stayed unmatched. The CDR3: CASSQDLREGRETQYF. CDR3 DNA sequence: TGTGCCAGCAGCCAAGATTTACGGGAGGGCCGCGAGACCCAGTACTTC.

This clonotype was observed many times. This sequence joins TRBV7-9 and TRBJ2-1; 7 bases align to TRBD2. The ends lost 4 bases at V and 1 base at J; junction bases unmatched: 10. Germline CDR1 is SEHNR and CDR2 is FQNEAQ (reference sequence). The CDR3 runs 17 residues. For the CDR3, the DNA is TGTGCCAGCAGCTCCCCCCGCGGGAGTGCATCCTACAATGAGCAGTTCTTC. Protein product: CASSSPRGSASYNEQFF.

This clonotype was recorded at least ten times. V and J are TRBV12-3 or TRBV12-4 and TRBJ2-3; unclear D gene. Between the trimmed V and J ends, which lost 3 bases and 2 bases, there was a span of 15 bases. The CDR3 totals 16 residues. The CDR3 spells CASSFHRDLNTDTQYF. The CDR3 coding sequence is TGTGCCAGCAGTTTTCATAGAGATCTGAACACAGATACGCAGTATTTT.

This clonotype came up a few times. V gene TRBV20-1 combines with J gene TRBJ2-1; 12 bases fit TRBD2. CDR3 size: 18 residues. V gave up 6 bases and J gave up 7 bases; unmatched junction bases: 19. Germline CDR1 reads DFQATT; CDR2 reads SNEGSKA (reference sequence). DNA for the CDR3: TGCAGTGCCGATAGGACTAGCGGGGCACCCGGGGTGAGGAATGAGCAGTTCTTC. It specifies CSADRTSGAPGVRNEQFF.

This clonotype came up many times. The chain couples TRBV19 to TRBJ1-1, with 10 bases lining up with TRBD1. Germline trimming cut 5 bases from V and 2 bases from J; bases unmatched to any gene: 5. Germline V CDR1 and CDR2: LNHDA, SQIVND (reference sequence). The CDR3 runs to 15 residues. The CDR3 sequence is CASSPDRGRNTEAFF. The CDR3 nucleotides read TGTGCCAGTAGTCCCGACAGGGGGCGAAACACTGAAGCTTTCTTT.

Details on this clonotype: No DNA is shown, since the ends of the CDR3 on it are uncertain; the CDR3 is the one TCRdb lists. The chain links TRBV2 to TRBJ1-1. Germline V gene sequence: CDR1 SNHLY, CDR2 FYNNEI. From its first to its last residue, the CDR3 has 18 amino acids. CDR3 in amino acids: CASSGAEQYFGPWTEAFF.

Only a few counts were recorded for this clonotype. CDR3: CASNRRGNEQFF. The DNA of the CDR3 is TGTGCCAGCAACCGACGGGGGAATGAGCAGTTCTTC. The chain is built from TRBV12-3 or TRBV12-4 and TRBJ2-1; D may be TRBD2 (6 bases). V was shortened by 7 bases and J by 7 bases, with 11 bases between the two germline ends. The CDR3 contains 12 residues.